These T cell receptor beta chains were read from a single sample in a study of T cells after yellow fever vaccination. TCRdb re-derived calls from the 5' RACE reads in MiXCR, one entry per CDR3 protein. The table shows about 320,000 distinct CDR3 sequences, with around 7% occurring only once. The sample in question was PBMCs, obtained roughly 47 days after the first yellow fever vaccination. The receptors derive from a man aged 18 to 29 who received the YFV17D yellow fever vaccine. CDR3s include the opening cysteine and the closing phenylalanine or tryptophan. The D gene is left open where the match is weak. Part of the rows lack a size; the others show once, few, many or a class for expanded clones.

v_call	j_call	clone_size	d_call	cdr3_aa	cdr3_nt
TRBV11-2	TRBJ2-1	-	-	CASSLPPVSSYNEQFF	TGTGCCAGCAGCTTACCCCCGGTAAGCTCCTACAATGAGCAGTTCTTC
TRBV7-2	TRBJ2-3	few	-	CASSPGPAASTDTQYF	TGTGCCAGCAGCCCAGGCCCAGCGGCTAGCACAGATACGCAGTATTTT
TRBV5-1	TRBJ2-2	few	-	CASSSDPGPPPGELFF	TGCGCCAGCAGCTCAGACCCGGGACCCCCACCCGGGGAGCTGTTTTTT
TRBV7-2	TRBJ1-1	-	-	CASSPGGTYTEAFF	TGTGCCAGCAGCCCTGGGGGCACGTACACTGAAGCTTTCTTT
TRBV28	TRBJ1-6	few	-	CASSNTHRANSPLHF	TGTGCCAGCAGTAACACCCACAGGGCTAATTCACCCCTCCACTTT
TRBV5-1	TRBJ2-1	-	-	CASTLSGYNEQFF	TGCGCCAGCACTCTTTCAGGCTACAATGAGCAGTTCTTC
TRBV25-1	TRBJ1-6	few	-	CASSQGIYSPLHF	TGTGCCAGCAGTCAGGGGATATATTCACCCCTCCACTTT
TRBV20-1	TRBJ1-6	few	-	CSAKISRQGKAPLHF	TGCAGTGCTAAGATTTCGCGGCAGGGGAAAGCACCCCTCCACTTT
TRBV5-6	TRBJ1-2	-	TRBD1	CASSFGTGGFGYTF	TGTGCCAGCAGCTTCGGGACAGGAGGTTTTGGCTACACCTTC
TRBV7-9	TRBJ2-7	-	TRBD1	CASSTDRGGYEQYF	TGTGCCAGCAGCACGGACAGGGGTGGCTACGAGCAGTACTTC
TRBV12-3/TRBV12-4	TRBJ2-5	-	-	CASTPWGPETQYF	TGTGCCAGCACCCCTTGGGGTCCAGAGACCCAGTACTTC
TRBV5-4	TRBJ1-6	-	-	CASSAGLTGSWAPLHF	TGTGCCAGCAGCGCGGGATTGACAGGATCATGGGCACCCCTCCACTTT
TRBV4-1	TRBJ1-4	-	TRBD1	CASSRDRVEKLFF	TGCGCCAGCAGCCGGGACAGGGTGGAAAAACTGTTTTTT
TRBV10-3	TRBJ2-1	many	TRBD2	CAISEPKRGGRNEQFF	TGTGCCATCAGTGAGCCGAAGCGGGGGGGCCGCAATGAGCAGTTCTTC
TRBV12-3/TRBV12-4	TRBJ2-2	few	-	CASSPQYTGELFF	TGTGCCAGCAGTCCCCAATACACCGGGGAGCTGTTTTTT
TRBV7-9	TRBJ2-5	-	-	CASKMGSYKLEETQYF	TGTGCCAGCAAGATGGGGAGCTACAAATTAGAGGAGACCCAGTACTTC
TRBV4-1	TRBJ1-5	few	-	CASSQALSRVNIQPQHF	TGCGCCAGCAGCCAAGCGCTTAGCAGGGTGAATATCCAGCCCCAGCATTTT
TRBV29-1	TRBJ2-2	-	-	CSVLPGPLESGELFF	TGCAGCGTGCTCCCGGGACCCCTTGAGTCCGGGGAGCTGTTTTTT
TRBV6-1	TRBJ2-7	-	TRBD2	CASIPAGGTSYEQYF	TGTGCCAGCATCCCGGCGGGGGGAACCTCCTACGAGCAGTACTTC
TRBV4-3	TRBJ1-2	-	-	CASSQAAGADGVSFYGYTF	TGCGCCAGCAGCCAAGCGGCAGGGGCGGACGGGGTATCCTTCTATGGCTACACCTTC
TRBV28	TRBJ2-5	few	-	CAAEPAERVTQYF	TGTGCCGCGGAACCAGCGGAGCGCGTGACCCAGTACTTC
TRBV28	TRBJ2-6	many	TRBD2	CASSLPGLSRSGANVLTF	TGTGCCAGCAGTCTCCCGGGACTATCCCGCTCTGGGGCCAACGTCCTGACTTTC
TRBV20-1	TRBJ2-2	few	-	CSARDSPTRELFF	TGCAGTGCTAGAGATAGCCCCACAAGGGAGCTGTTTTTT
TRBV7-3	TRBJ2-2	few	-	CASRRAGDLGTGELFF	TGTGCCAGCAGGAGGGCCGGGGACCTCGGCACCGGGGAGCTGTTTTTT
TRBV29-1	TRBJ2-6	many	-	CSVAFSGANVLTF	TGCAGCGTTGCCTTCTCTGGGGCCAACGTCCTGACTTTC
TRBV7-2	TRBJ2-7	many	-	CASSSGLVGGEQYF	TGTGCCAGCAGCTCGGGACTGGTAGGCGGAGAGCAGTACTTC
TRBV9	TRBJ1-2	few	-	CASSVEADYGYTF	TGTGCCAGCAGCGTAGAAGCGGACTATGGCTACACCTTC
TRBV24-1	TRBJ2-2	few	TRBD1	CATSDPRQGTNTGELFF	TGTGCCACCAGTGATCCCCGACAGGGAACGAACACCGGGGAGCTGTTTTTT
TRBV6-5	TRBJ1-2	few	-	CASSSQVFYGYTF	TGTGCCAGCAGCTCTCAAGTCTTCTATGGCTACACCTTC
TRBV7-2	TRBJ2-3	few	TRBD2	CASGLAGGFDTDTQYF	TGTGCCAGCGGACTAGCGGGGGGGTTCGACACAGATACGCAGTATTTT
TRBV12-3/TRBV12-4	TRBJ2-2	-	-	CASSPPDSTGELFF	TGTGCCAGCAGCCCGCCGGACTCCACCGGGGAGCTGTTTTTT
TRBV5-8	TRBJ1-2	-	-	CARSPGIYCYTF	TGTGCCAGGAGCCCTGGGATCTACTGCTACACCTTC
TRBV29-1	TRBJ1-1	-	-	CSVEPFNTEAFF	TGCAGCGTTGAGCCCTTTAACACTGAAGCTTTCTTT
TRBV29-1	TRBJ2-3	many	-	CSARVVTDTQYF	TGCAGCGCCAGGGTGGTGACAGATACGCAGTATTTT
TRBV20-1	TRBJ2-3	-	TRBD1	CSAYRGRTDTQYF	TGCAGTGCTTACAGGGGGCGAACAGATACGCAGTATTTT
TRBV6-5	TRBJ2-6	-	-	CASSYTPSGANVLTF	TGTGCCAGCAGCTATACCCCATCCGGGGCCAACGTCCTGACTTTC
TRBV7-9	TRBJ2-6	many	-	CASSSLDRQGRANVLTF	TGTGCCAGCAGCTCCTTGGATAGGCAGGGTAGGGCCAACGTCCTGACTTTC
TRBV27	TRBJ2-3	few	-	CASSPPRLNTQYF	TGTGCCAGCAGTCCCCCTCGACTGAATACGCAGTATTTT
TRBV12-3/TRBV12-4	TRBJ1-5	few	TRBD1	CASSPTGPDQPQHF	TGTGCCAGCAGTCCGACAGGGCCGGATCAGCCCCAGCATTTT
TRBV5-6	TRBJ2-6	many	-	CASSLGVSGANVLTF	TGTGCCAGCAGCTTGGGGGTCTCTGGGGCCAACGTCCTGACTTTC
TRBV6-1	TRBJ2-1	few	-	CAGGPSSYNEQFF	TGTGCGGGGGGGCCTAGCTCCTACAATGAGCAGTTCTTC
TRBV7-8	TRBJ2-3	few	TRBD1	CASSSGTGLVGLGQYF	TGTGCCAGCAGCTCCGGGACAGGGTTGGTCGGGCTGGGGCAGTATTTT
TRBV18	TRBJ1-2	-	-	CASSPMGLYGYTF	TGTGCCAGCTCACCTATGGGCCTCTATGGCTACACCTTC
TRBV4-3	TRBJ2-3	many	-	CASSQEPGPSTDTQYF	TGCGCCAGCAGCCAAGAACCAGGTCCTAGCACAGATACGCAGTATTTT
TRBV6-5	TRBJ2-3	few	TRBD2	CASSYLAGISTDTQYF	TGTGCCAGCAGTTACCTAGCGGGCATTAGCACAGATACGCAGTATTTT
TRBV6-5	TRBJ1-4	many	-	CASSYQETGGTELFF	TGTGCCAGCAGTTACCAGGAGACAGGCGGGACGGAACTGTTTTTT
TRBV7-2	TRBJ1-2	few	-	CASSPPRSYGYTF	TGTGCCAGCAGCCCGCCGCGGAGCTATGGCTACACCTTC
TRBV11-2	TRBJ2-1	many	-	CASSLDHGGYNEQFF	TGTGCCAGCAGCTTAGATCACGGGGGCTACAATGAGCAGTTCTTC
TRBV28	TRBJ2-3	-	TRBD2	CASSPVGSGGYTDTQYF	TGTGCCAGCAGTCCAGTGGGCAGCGGGGGATACACAGATACGCAGTATTTT
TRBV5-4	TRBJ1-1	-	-	CASSPDLGRTNTEAFF	TGTGCCAGCAGCCCCGACTTGGGACGGACGAACACTGAAGCTTTCTTT
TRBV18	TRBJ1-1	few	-	CASSPPLSMNTEAFF	TGTGCCAGCTCACCGCCCTTGAGCATGAACACTGAAGCTTTCTTT
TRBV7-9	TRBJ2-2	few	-	CASKGDKLETGELFF	TGTGCCAGCAAAGGGGACAAGCTCGAAACCGGGGAGCTGTTTTTT
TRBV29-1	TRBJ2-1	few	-	CSVPKQGGGTYNEQFF	TGCAGCGTTCCGAAACAGGGAGGGGGTACCTACAATGAGCAGTTCTTC
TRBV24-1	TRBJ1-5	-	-	CATKGFHQPQHF	TGTGCCACCAAGGGTTTTCATCAGCCCCAGCATTTT
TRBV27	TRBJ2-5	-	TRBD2	CASSSLQRGLQETQYF	TGTGCCAGCAGTTCCCTCCAGCGGGGGCTCCAAGAGACCCAGTACTTC
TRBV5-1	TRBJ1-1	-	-	CASSRPTATEAFF	TGCGCCAGCAGCCGTCCGACGGCCACTGAAGCTTTCTTT
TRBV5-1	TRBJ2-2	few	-	CASSLPRTPNTGELFF	TGCGCCAGCAGCTTGCCGAGGACACCGAACACCGGGGAGCTGTTTTTT
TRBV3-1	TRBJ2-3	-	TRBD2	CASSLGLAWYTDTQYF	TGTGCCAGCAGCCTCGGACTAGCGTGGTATACGGATACGCAGTATTTT